The entry that follows covers one TCR beta chain sequence. What it binds is not known. The CDR3 has 15 residues. Trimming left V 1 base short and J 3 bases short, with 13 bases between. Germline values: CDR1 SGHDT, CDR2 YYEEEE. Use of 60 Vbeta and 13 Jbeta primers characterized the PCR. Here immunoSEQ multiplex PCR was the method, and the copy in TCRdb shows in-frame clones only, minus some. The data contain 100,000 or so clones, 76% of them singletons. The sample originates from a study of cytomegalovirus exposure and HLA in healthy donors. Study-wide points: 87-base-pair reads could not separate some V segments, including TRBV6-2 and TRBV6-3. Researchers counted around 160 TCR beta chains as cytomegalovirus-associated. A few of the chains that were CMV-associated were confirmed in vitro to be specific for CMV antigens.

The rearrangement links TRBV5-6 to TRBJ1-1; D may be TRBD1 (6 bases). The receptor was isolated from a middle-aged man in good health and CMV-seropositive. The sequencing input was PBMCs. The CDR3 region is CASSLRRTADTEAFF. The CDR3 DNA reads TGTGCCAGCAGCTTGAGGCGGACAGCCGACACTGAAGCTTTCTTT.